The 19 T cell receptor beta chains below were found in one sample sequenced in a study of control samples from healthy donors and cancer patients. Method: immunoSEQ multiplex PCR; TCRdb's copy keeps in-frame clones and lacks some. The sample yields almost 85,000 clones, around 94% seen once. Sequencing input: blood. All receptors derive from a young woman in good health.

V usage is TRBV19 and J usage is TRBJ2-3, with D possibly matching TRBD1 (6 bases). This CDR3 is built from 18 residues. Trimming left V 3 bases short and J 1 base short, with 20 bases between. Per the germline V gene, CDR1 is LNHDA and CDR2 is SQIVND (reference sequence). As DNA, the CDR3 is TGTGCCAGTAGTATGTATGCGGGCAGGGGTCCCCGCACAGATACGCAGTATTTT. This codes for CASSMYAGRGPRTDTQYF.

The V and J genes are TRBV6-5 and TRBJ1-1; unclear D gene. The CDR3 is 14 amino acids. V dropped 0 bases and J dropped 4 bases, with 9 bases sitting between them. CDR1 and CDR2 (germline): MNHEY, SVGAGI. The chain's CDR3 is CASSYSETATEAFF. Here the CDR3 DNA reads TGTGCCAGCAGTTACTCGGAGACTGCCACTGAAGCTTTCTTT.

This rearrangement joins TRBV5-1 to TRBJ2-7, with a weak D call TRBD1 (6 bases). V lost 4 bases and J 1 base, leaving 15 bases between the germline ends. The CDR3 runs 15 residues. Germline V gene sequence: CDR1 SGHRS, CDR2 YFSETQ. Written as DNA, the CDR3 is TGCGCCAGCAGCCCCAGGACAGCCCTTTCCTACGAGCAGTACTTC. It translates to CASSPRTALSYEQYF.

This chain links TRBV23-1 with TRBJ2-5, with D uncertain. TRBV23-1 is an ORF; its function is uncertain. Deletions cut 2 bases from V and 4 bases from J, with 14 bases between. This CDR3 is 15 amino acids long. The CDR3 region is CASSQLGPSGETQYF. CDR3 DNA sequence: TGCGCCAGCAGTCAACTGGGCCCTTCGGGAGAGACCCAGTACTTC.

The chain recombines TRBV5-1 with TRBJ1-4; 7 nucleotides agree with TRBD1. Germline CDR1 is SGHRS and CDR2 is YFSETQ. This CDR3 has 14 residues. The V gene end was trimmed by 1 base and the J gene end by 4 bases; junction bases not matched to a gene: 1. Here the CDR3 reads CASSLRGLNEKLFF. CDR3 bases: TGCGCCAGCAGCTTGAGGGGGCTTAATGAAAAACTGTTTTTT.

A single count supports this clone. V is TRBV5-4 and J is TRBJ1-1, with D hard to call. Germline CDR1 reads SGHNT; CDR2 reads YYREEE (reference sequence). V lost 1 base to trimming and J lost 1 base, with 2 bases between them. The CDR3 contains 12 residues. In DNA form, the CDR3 reads TGTGCCAGCAGCTTGCCGAACACTGAAGCTTTCTTT. It yields the protein CASSLPNTEAFF. The complete variable domain, with remaining parts taken from reference TRBV5-4 and TRBJ1-1, reads ETGVTQSPTHLIKTRGQQVTLRCSSQSGHNTVSWYQQALGQGPQFIFQYYREEENGRGNFPPRFSGLQFPNYSSELNVNALELDDSALYLCASSLPNTEAFFGQGTRLTVV.

The chain employs TRBV4-1 and TRBJ2-7; the match to TRBD1 covers 9 bases. This CDR3 spans 15 amino acids. Looked up from germline, CDR1 is MGHRA and CDR2 is YSYEKL. V shed 2 bases, J shed 5 bases, and the junction held 7 bases outside the gene matches. CDR3 in DNA: TGCGCCAGCAGCCAAATGGGACAGGGTATCCACGAGCAGTACTTC. Amino acids: CASSQMGQGIHEQYF.

This clone was recorded a few times. The V call is TRBV7-2, the J call TRBJ2-5; D unresolved. There are 12 residues in the CDR3. V shed 2 bases and J shed 5 bases, with 6 bases lying between them. Germline V CDR1 and CDR2: SGHTA, FQGNSA. The CDR3 DNA reads TGTGCCAGCAGCTTACTATGGGAGACCCAGTACTTC. It is translated as CASSLLWETQYF.

In its sample, this clone was seen once. The chain carries TRBV5-6 and TRBJ2-7; D not resolved. V lost 1 base and J lost 0, with 5 bases in between. CDR1 and CDR2 (germline): SGHDT, YYEEEE. This CDR3 has 13 amino acids. The DNA of the CDR3 is TGTGCCAGCAGCTTGAGGGACTCCTACGAGCAGTACTTC. Translated: CASSLRDSYEQYF.

The chain couples TRBV29-1 to TRBJ1-5, with D maybe TRBD1 (6 bases). Deletions cut 6 bases from V and 4 bases from J, with 10 bases between. Germline loops: CDR1 SQVTM, CDR2 ANQGSEA. The CDR3 totals 12 residues. CDR3 in amino acids: CSVVTGNQPQHF. DNA for the CDR3: TGCAGCGTCGTCACAGGGAATCAGCCCCAGCATTTT.

In DNA form, the CDR3 reads TGCAGTGCTGGGGGGGACTCTCAGTTCTTC. It specifies CSAGGDSQFF. The rearrangement uses TRBV20-1 and TRBJ2-1, with 7 bases matching TRBD2. The trim removed 5 bases at V and 13 bases at J, leaving 5 bases unmatched. In germline, CDR1 is DFQATT, CDR2 SNEGSKA (reference sequence). CDR3 length equals 10 residues.

V usage is TRBV18 and J usage is TRBJ1-1; D ambiguous. V was clipped by 6 bases and J by 1 base, with 9 bases between them. This CDR3 has 13 amino acids. Germline V gene sequence: CDR1 KGHSH, CDR2 LQKENI. This CDR3 is CASSSKENTEAFF. The CDR3 DNA reads TGTGCCAGCTCTTCTAAAGAGAACACTGAAGCTTTCTTT.

The chain joins TRBV2 to TRBJ2-3; 8 nucleotides agree with TRBD2. Germline V CDR1 and CDR2: SNHLY, FYNNEI. The CDR3 covers 14 residues. With 6 bases clipped from V and 1 base from J, the junction kept 3 bases outside the gene matches. This CDR3 reads CASRETSGTDTQYF. CDR3 bases: TGTGCCAGCAGGGAGACTAGCGGCACAGATACGCAGTATTTT.

The chain uses TRBV6-5 and TRBJ1-6, with unresolved D. The CDR3 has 12 amino acids. In germline, CDR1 is MNHEY, CDR2 SVGAGI. V lost 4 bases and J lost 10, with 8 bases in between. DNA of the CDR3: TGTGCCAGCAGTTGGAGTGGCTCACCCCTCCACTTT. Translating it yields CASSWSGSPLHF.

V and J are TRBV15 and TRBJ2-7, with 14 bases identical to TRBD2. CDR1 LNHNV and CDR2 YYDKDF come from the germline V gene (reference sequence). This CDR3 spans 16 amino acids. V trimming: 4 bases; J trimming: 5 bases; junction bases outside the gene matches: 7. The CDR3, as DNA: TGTGCCACCAGCACGGGACTAGCGGGGGAGGTGGACGAGCAGTACTTC. It specifies CATSTGLAGEVDEQYF.

This sequence joins TRBV7-6 and TRBJ2-1, with D possibly matching TRBD2 (6 bases). This CDR3 is built from 15 residues. V lost 5 bases, J lost 5 bases, and 16 bases lay in between. Germline CDR1 reads SGHVS; CDR2 reads FNYEAQ. CDR3 protein: CASSRIFSGNNEQFF. CDR3 nucleotides: TGTGCCAGCAGCCGGATCTTTAGCGGCAACAATGAGCAGTTCTTC.

The rearrangement joins TRBV11-2 to TRBJ2-3, with a possible D match to TRBD2 (5 bases). V lost 4 bases and J lost 2, with 16 bases in between. The CDR3 extends over 16 amino acids. Germline CDR1 SGHAT, CDR2 FQNNGV. CDR3 protein: CASSSILAGLTDTQYF. DNA of the CDR3: TGTGCCAGCAGCTCGATCCTGGCGGGCCTCACAGATACGCAGTATTTT.

This clone is a singleton in its sample. The chain uses TRBV20-1 and TRBJ1-1, with a possible D match to TRBD1 (6 bases). The germline V and J ends were trimmed by 5 bases and 4 bases, with 8 bases remaining between them. Germline V gives CDR1 DFQATT, CDR2 SNEGSKA (reference sequence). This CDR3 spans 11 amino acids. In DNA, the CDR3 is TGCAGTGCTCCAGGGGTCACTGAAGCTTTCTTT. This encodes CSAPGVTEAFF.

This sequence joins TRBV3-1 (or the pseudogene TRBV3-2) and TRBJ2-7; TRBD2 matches 14 bases. V trimming: 4 bases; J trimming: 3 bases; junction bases outside the gene matches: 2. The CDR3 extends over 15 amino acids. Germline CDR1 LGHDT, CDR2 YNNKEL (reference sequence). CDR3 bases: TGTGCCAGCAGCCCAGGACTAGCGGGAGGCTACGAGCAGTACTTC. Encoded protein: CASSPGLAGGYEQYF.